The T cell receptor beta chain described here comes from a study of blood T cells in healthy people across ages. The authors ran a second PCR of roughly 6 to 12 cycles using a sample-barcoded 5' primer and a J-beta primer mix. Every cDNA was tagged by a template-switch adaptor with 12 random nucleotides. TCRdb itself ran the 5' RACE reads through MiXCR, one entry per CDR3 protein. The data contain approximately 1,700,000 distinct CDR3 sequences, about 39% of them singletons. This clonotype has only a few counts. Between the trimmed V and J ends, which lost 4 bases and 7 bases, there was a span of 20 bases. The germline V gene has CDR1 MGHRA and CDR2 YSYEKL. This CDR3 spans 17 amino acids.

This receptor was taken from a human donor in good health. Sequencing was carried out using blood. V is TRBV4-1 and J is TRBJ1-6, with TRBD1 as a possible D gene (5 bases). CDR3: CASSPGGVTRENSPLHF. CDR3 DNA: TGCGCCAGCAGCCCCGGAGGGGTTACACGAGAAAATTCACCCCTCCACTTT.